This T cell receptor (beta chain) is drawn from a study of memory B cells and T cells in multiple sclerosis. Notes on the study in general: Shared clonotype counts depended on differing compartment clone-set sizes and were normalized.

CFSE-dim autoproliferating and CFSE-high non-proliferating T cells from unstimulated culture were sequenced separately. Pooled replicate wells came from 5x10^7 CFSE-labeled PBMCs cultured 7 days without stimulus. Without exogenous stimuli, around 0.5 uM CFSE-labeled PBMCs were cultured serum-free. Points on this clone: Its antigen is unknown.

Profiled with immunoSEQ multiplex PCR; TCRdb holds only in-frame clones, not every one. The sample has around 12,000 clones, about four fifths seen once. The receptor was isolated from a human donor with multiple sclerosis. The sequenced sample consisted of PBMCs from blood kept in culture.

The CDR3 protein is CASTFSGGESPLHF. CDR3 nucleotides: TGTGCCAGCACCTTTTCGGGGGGCGAATCACCCCTCCACTTT. This sequence joins TRBV2 and TRBJ1-6, with a weak D call TRBD1 (6 bases). Germline CDR1 and CDR2: SNHLY and FYNNEI. The CDR3 is 14 residues long. V was clipped by 7 bases and J by 10 bases, with 17 bases between them.